This section outlines one TCR beta chain sequence together with its context. The record originates from a study of blood T cell repertoires in COVID-19. Study as a whole: The United States, Italy and Spain supplied acute and convalescent COVID-19 samples. The cDNA or gDNA used as material had been derived from T cells, B-cell-depleted T cells, or PBMCs.

Original methodology: Estimation of nucleated cell counts was performed using reference gene primer amplification. This table comes from immunoSEQ multiplex PCR, and its TCRdb copy is limited to in-frame clones, with some not included. V, J and clone size are those of that table, while D and trimming were read from the DNA. The sample has about 100,000 clones, about 90% seen once. V was pared by 6 bases and J by 1 base, with 9 bases between. The CDR3 has 13 amino acids. The germline V gene encodes CDR1 KGHSH and CDR2 LQKENI. The sequenced sample consisted of peripheral blood. This chain joins TRBV18 and TRBJ1-1, with a possible D match to TRBD1 (5 bases). The TCR sequence derives from a man aged 30 to 39 in a cohort sampled during active COVID-19. The CDR3 region has the DNA TGTGCCAGCTCGACGACAGAGAACACTGAAGCTTTCTTT. Its protein product is CASSTTENTEAFF.